This TCR beta chain stems from a study of cytomegalovirus exposure and HLA in healthy donors. Study-wide background: Some 85 million unique TCRs from HLA-typed donors were held in an early data release.

Concerning this clone: The antigen is undetermined.

A multiplex PCR was run with 60 Vbeta primers and 13 Jbeta primers. Sequencing used immunoSEQ multiplex PCR; TCRdb keeps in-frame clones, though not all of them. This sample has about 230,000 clones, with 75% to 85% found just once. The CDR3 is 15 amino acids. From germline, CDR1 is MNHEY and CDR2 SVGAGI. V was shortened by 7 bases and J by 1 base, with 14 bases between the two germline ends. Points from the study as a whole: A link between a missense DCLRE1C variant and TCR beta V- and J-gene trimming emerged from a later analysis. Around 160 TCR beta chains were listed as cytomegalovirus-associated. Most likely, a cluster of highly shared sequence variants arose as a sequencing artifact.

This receptor was obtained from a woman aged 60-70 years in good health and CMV-seropositive. This rearrangement joins TRBV6-5 to TRBJ1-5; D is possibly TRBD1 (5 bases). The sequenced material came from PBMCs. The CDR3 loop is CASKNRRLSNQPQHF. CDR3 in DNA: TGTGCCAGCAAAAACAGGCGTCTAAGCAATCAGCCCCAGCATTTT.